This is a list of T cell receptor beta chains from one sample in a study of shared clonotypes between healthy human individuals. Data came from immunoSEQ multiplex PCR; TCRdb stores just in-frame clones and leaves some out. Of roughly 1,500,000 clones in the sample, about 98.5% were seen once. Sequences were obtained from naive CD4+ T cells sorted from blood. The receptor source for this set is a man aged 30 to 45 in good health. CDR3s include the opening cysteine and the closing phenylalanine or tryptophan. A D gene is named only where the DNA matches it firmly. Only some rows state a clone size, as once, few, many or a class for expanded clones.

CDR3 protein: CASTQQGWYTEAFF
CDR3 DNA: TGTGCCAGCACTCAACAGGGGTGGTACACTGAAGCTTTCTTT
clone size: -
CDR3 length: 14
J gene: TRBJ1-1
V gene: TRBV6-6
D gene: TRBD1

CDR3 protein: CASSPLRRNTEAFF
CDR3 DNA: TGTGCCAGCAGTCCCCTTAGGAGGAACACTGAAGCTTTCTTT
clone size: -
CDR3 length: 14
J gene: TRBJ1-1
V gene: TRBV28
D gene: -

CDR3 protein: CATSRETRGWDTQYF
CDR3 DNA: TGTGCCACCAGCAGAGAAACACGGGGCTGGGATACGCAGTATTTT
clone size: -
CDR3 length: 15
J gene: TRBJ2-3
V gene: TRBV15
D gene: -

CDR3 protein: CASSVDTSVTQYF
CDR3 DNA: TGTGCCAGCAGCGTAGATACTAGCGTAACGCAGTATTTT
clone size: -
CDR3 length: 13
J gene: TRBJ2-3
V gene: TRBV9
D gene: TRBD2

CDR3 protein: CASSVTGLPYEQYF
CDR3 DNA: TGTGCCAGCAGCGTCACCGGGCTTCCCTACGAGCAGTACTTC
clone size: -
CDR3 length: 14
J gene: TRBJ2-7
V gene: TRBV9
D gene: -

CDR3 protein: CSVEQATEQYF
CDR3 DNA: TGCAGCGTTGAACAGGCTACCGAGCAGTACTTC
clone size: once
CDR3 length: 11
J gene: TRBJ2-7
V gene: TRBV29-1
D gene: -

CDR3 protein: CASSPDGLYGYTF
CDR3 DNA: TGTGCCAGCAGTCCGGACGGACTCTATGGCTACACCTTC
clone size: -
CDR3 length: 13
J gene: TRBJ1-2
V gene: TRBV28
D gene: -

CDR3 protein: CASSFFREGPLIAYTF
CDR3 DNA: TGTGCCAGCAGCTTTTTTCGGGAGGGCCCACTAATCGCCTACACCTTC
clone size: -
CDR3 length: 16
J gene: TRBJ1-2
V gene: TRBV5-4
D gene: -

CDR3 protein: CASSVGQGSAGELFF
CDR3 DNA: TGTGCCAGCAGTGTTGGGCAGGGGTCGGCCGGGGAGCTGTTTTTT
clone size: -
CDR3 length: 15
J gene: TRBJ2-2
V gene: TRBV2
D gene: -

CDR3 protein: CASSIRDRGSYNEQFF
CDR3 DNA: TGTGCCAGCAGTATACGGGACAGGGGCTCCTACAATGAGCAGTTCTTC
clone size: -
CDR3 length: 16
J gene: TRBJ2-1
V gene: TRBV27
D gene: TRBD1

CDR3 protein: CASSLRGAPPGYTF
CDR3 DNA: TGTGCCAGCAGCTTACGCGGGGCACCCCCTGGCTACACCTTC
clone size: -
CDR3 length: 14
J gene: TRBJ1-2
V gene: TRBV13
D gene: -

CDR3 protein: CASSPDTEAFF
CDR3 DNA: TGTGCCAGCAGCCCCGACACTGAAGCTTTCTTT
clone size: -
CDR3 length: 11
J gene: TRBJ1-1
V gene: TRBV2
D gene: -

CDR3 protein: CASSADPGQGSFRELFF
CDR3 DNA: TGTGCCAGCAGCGCAGACCCGGGACAGGGATCCTTCCGGGAGCTGTTTTTT
clone size: -
CDR3 length: 17
J gene: TRBJ2-2
V gene: TRBV9
D gene: TRBD1

CDR3 protein: CASSRVNEQFF
CDR3 DNA: TGTGCCAGCTCTCGGGTGAATGAGCAGTTCTTC
clone size: -
CDR3 length: 11
J gene: TRBJ2-1
V gene: TRBV25-1
D gene: -

CDR3 protein: CASSLGGQQNTGELFF
CDR3 DNA: TGTGCCAGCAGCTTGGGAGGACAGCAAAACACCGGGGAGCTGTTTTTT
clone size: -
CDR3 length: 16
J gene: TRBJ2-2
V gene: TRBV5-4
D gene: -

CDR3 protein: CASSKDSGPYNEQFF
CDR3 DNA: TGCGCCAGCAGCAAGGACAGCGGACCCTACAATGAGCAGTTCTTC
clone size: -
CDR3 length: 15
J gene: TRBJ2-1
V gene: TRBV5-1
D gene: -

CDR3 protein: CASSQTGQGNQPQHF
CDR3 DNA: TGTGCCAGCAGCCAGACGGGACAGGGGAATCAGCCCCAGCATTTT
clone size: -
CDR3 length: 15
J gene: TRBJ1-5
V gene: TRBV5-6
D gene: TRBD1

CDR3 protein: CASSPGVNTEAFF
CDR3 DNA: TGTGCCAGCAGCCCGGGGGTGAACACTGAAGCTTTCTTT
clone size: -
CDR3 length: 13
J gene: TRBJ1-1
V gene: TRBV2
D gene: -

CDR3 protein: CASSLLTRSTEAFF
CDR3 DNA: TGTGCCAGCAGCTTATTAACGCGGAGCACTGAAGCTTTCTTT
clone size: -
CDR3 length: 14
J gene: TRBJ1-1
V gene: TRBV7-3
D gene: -

CDR3 protein: CASSFLAAYNEQFF
CDR3 DNA: TGTGCCAGCAGCTTCCTAGCGGCCTACAATGAGCAGTTCTTC
clone size: -
CDR3 length: 14
J gene: TRBJ2-1
V gene: TRBV11-2
D gene: TRBD2

CDR3 protein: CASSRGTGYEQYF
CDR3 DNA: TGCGCCAGCAGCCGAGGGACAGGCTACGAGCAGTACTTC
clone size: -
CDR3 length: 13
J gene: TRBJ2-7
V gene: TRBV5-1
D gene: TRBD1

CDR3 protein: CASSLAFVKNIQYF
CDR3 DNA: TGTGCCAGCAGCTTAGCCTTTGTCAAAAACATTCAGTACTTC
clone size: -
CDR3 length: 14
J gene: TRBJ2-4
V gene: TRBV11-2
D gene: -

CDR3 protein: CASSPRFSPEETQYF
CDR3 DNA: TGTGCCAGCTCACCACGTTTTTCACCGGAAGAGACCCAGTACTTC
clone size: -
CDR3 length: 15
J gene: TRBJ2-5
V gene: TRBV18
D gene: -

CDR3 protein: CASSSGPSSYNEQFF
CDR3 DNA: TGTGCCAGCTCTAGCGGGCCCAGCTCCTACAATGAGCAGTTCTTC
clone size: -
CDR3 length: 15
J gene: TRBJ2-1
V gene: TRBV18
D gene: TRBD2

CDR3 protein: CAISDPASGAHSGANVLTF
CDR3 DNA: TGTGCCATCAGTGACCCAGCCAGCGGTGCCCACTCTGGGGCCAACGTCCTGACTTTC
clone size: -
CDR3 length: 19
J gene: TRBJ2-6
V gene: TRBV10-3
D gene: -

CDR3 protein: CASSLGTRALTYNEQFF
CDR3 DNA: TGTGCCAGCAGCTTAGGAACTCGAGCCCTGACCTACAATGAGCAGTTCTTC
clone size: -
CDR3 length: 17
J gene: TRBJ2-1
V gene: TRBV7-9
D gene: -

CDR3 protein: CASNPQVPSYEQYF
CDR3 DNA: TGTGCCAGCAACCCACAAGTACCCTCCTACGAGCAGTACTTC
clone size: -
CDR3 length: 14
J gene: TRBJ2-7
V gene: TRBV28
D gene: -

CDR3 protein: CSVLGGTGSNEQFF
CDR3 DNA: TGCAGCGTACTAGGCGGGACAGGGTCTAATGAGCAGTTCTTC
clone size: few
CDR3 length: 14
J gene: TRBJ2-1
V gene: TRBV29-1
D gene: TRBD1

CDR3 protein: CASSSRLDGNTIYF
CDR3 DNA: TGTGCCAGCAGCTCTCGGTTGGACGGAAACACCATATATTTT
clone size: -
CDR3 length: 14
J gene: TRBJ1-3
V gene: TRBV11-2
D gene: -

CDR3 protein: CASSRLSSGKETQYF
CDR3 DNA: TGTGCTAGCAGCCGCTTATCTAGCGGGAAAGAGACCCAGTACTTC
clone size: once
CDR3 length: 15
J gene: TRBJ2-5
V gene: TRBV7-7
D gene: TRBD2

CDR3 protein: CASSPGTGGNQPQHF
CDR3 DNA: TGTGCCAGCTCACCAGGGACAGGTGGCAATCAGCCCCAGCATTTT
clone size: -
CDR3 length: 15
J gene: TRBJ1-5
V gene: TRBV18
D gene: TRBD1

CDR3 protein: CASSYPDSYEQYF
CDR3 DNA: TGTGCCAGCAGTTACCCGGACAGCTACGAGCAGTACTTC
clone size: -
CDR3 length: 13
J gene: TRBJ2-7
V gene: TRBV6-6
D gene: -

CDR3 protein: CASRNRDTLSNQPQHF
CDR3 DNA: TGTGCCAGTAGAAATCGCGACACCCTTAGCAATCAGCCCCAGCATTTT
clone size: -
CDR3 length: 16
J gene: TRBJ1-5
V gene: TRBV19
D gene: -

CDR3 protein: CASGLVLGVGANVLTF
CDR3 DNA: TGTGCTAGTGGTTTGGTCTTGGGGGTTGGGGCCAACGTCCTGACTTTC
clone size: -
CDR3 length: 16
J gene: TRBJ2-6
V gene: TRBV12-5
D gene: -

CDR3 protein: CASSTWGRETQYF
CDR3 DNA: TGTGCCAGCAGCACGTGGGGAAGGGAGACCCAGTACTTC
clone size: -
CDR3 length: 13
J gene: TRBJ2-5
V gene: TRBV7-2
D gene: -

CDR3 protein: CASSFGAGANVLTF
CDR3 DNA: TGTGCCAGCAGCTTTGGAGCTGGGGCCAACGTCCTGACTTTC
clone size: -
CDR3 length: 14
J gene: TRBJ2-6
V gene: TRBV5-8
D gene: -

CDR3 protein: CASSLDGTEYYEQYF
CDR3 DNA: TGCGCCAGCAGCCTTGACGGGACAGAATACTACGAGCAGTACTTC
clone size: -
CDR3 length: 15
J gene: TRBJ2-7
V gene: TRBV5-1
D gene: TRBD1

CDR3 protein: CASTGTGDEKLFF
CDR3 DNA: TGTGCCTCCACCGGGACAGGGGATGAAAAACTGTTTTTT
clone size: -
CDR3 length: 13
J gene: TRBJ1-4
V gene: TRBV10-3
D gene: TRBD1

CDR3 protein: CASRGTAGIRAEAFF
CDR3 DNA: TGTGCCAGCAGGGGGACAGCCGGCATTAGAGCTGAAGCTTTCTTT
clone size: once
CDR3 length: 15
J gene: TRBJ1-1
V gene: TRBV28
D gene: TRBD1

CDR3 protein: CASSQNYEQYF
CDR3 DNA: TGCGCCAGCAGCCAGAACTACGAGCAGTACTTC
clone size: -
CDR3 length: 11
J gene: TRBJ2-7
V gene: TRBV5-1
D gene: -

CDR3 protein: CASSFGTGDGETQYF
CDR3 DNA: TGTGCCAGCAGTTTCGGGACAGGGGATGGGGAGACCCAGTACTTC
clone size: -
CDR3 length: 15
J gene: TRBJ2-5
V gene: TRBV28
D gene: TRBD1

CDR3 protein: CASSVGLNEEPQHF
CDR3 DNA: TGTGCCAGCAGTGTGGGTCTGAATGAAGAGCCCCAGCATTTT
clone size: -
CDR3 length: 14
J gene: TRBJ1-5
V gene: TRBV6-1
D gene: -

CDR3 protein: CASSGGWALGHPTSTDTQYF
CDR3 DNA: TGTGCCAGCAGCGGGGGGTGGGCTCTCGGGCATCCTACTAGCACAGATACGCAGTATTTT
clone size: -
CDR3 length: 20
J gene: TRBJ2-3
V gene: TRBV21-1
D gene: -

CDR3 protein: CASSLRGWERGMRNQPQHF
CDR3 DNA: TGTGCCAGCAGTTTAAGGGGATGGGAACGGGGGATGCGGAATCAGCCCCAGCATTTT
clone size: -
CDR3 length: 19
J gene: TRBJ1-5
V gene: TRBV28
D gene: -